The next 24 T cell receptor beta chains were all read from a single sample in a study of long-term antiretroviral therapy in people with HIV. They ran version v3.0 of the immunoSEQ assay at survey level. The protocol was immunoSEQ multiplex PCR, while the TCRdb copy is restricted to in-frame clones and leaves out a portion. The sample contains around 20,000 clones, about 85% of which appear only once. The material was unsorted PBMCs, obtained approximately 4 years after starting antiretroviral therapy. Every receptor here comes from a man aged 18 to 30 with HIV.

The V call is TRBV29-1, the J call TRBJ2-1; D not certain. This CDR3 region has 13 residues. V was cut by 2 bases and J by 6 bases, with 11 bases left in between. CDR1 is SQVTM and CDR2 is ANQGSEA in the germline V gene. The CDR3 sequence is CSVEYWPPNEQFF. The CDR3, as DNA: TGCAGCGTTGAATACTGGCCCCCCAATGAGCAGTTCTTC.

The chain joins TRBV5-5 to TRBJ2-2; D remains unclear. The CDR3 length is 12 residues. The V gene lost 0 bases and the J gene lost 6 bases, with 3 bases spanning the gap. Germline assignment: CDR1 SGHKS and CDR2 YYEKEE (reference sequence). CDR3 in DNA: TGTGCCAGCAGCTTGGCGGCCGGGGAGCTGTTTTTT. This translates into CASSLAAGELFF.

The rearrangement joins TRBV5-1 to TRBJ2-3; D not resolved. V was cut by 1 base and J by 5 bases, with 11 bases left in between. This CDR3 is 14 amino acids long. Germline V gene lookup returns CDR1 SGHRS and CDR2 YFSETQ. CDR3 sequence: CASSLTPSGDTQYF. DNA of the CDR3: TGCGCCAGCAGCTTGACACCTTCGGGAGATACGCAGTATTTT.

The chain is built from TRBV11-3 and TRBJ2-3; no firm D call. Trimming shortened V by 4 bases and J by 4 bases, and 12 bases separated the two germline ends. This CDR3 is 14 amino acids long. Germline V lookup: CDR1 SGHNT, CDR2 YENEEA. CDR3 residues: CASSSYQDADTQYF. The CDR3 region has the DNA TGTGCCAGCAGCTCCTATCAGGACGCAGATACGCAGTATTTT.

The chain uses TRBV28 and TRBJ1-2; 7 bases line up with TRBD1. The CDR3 loop spans 16 amino acids. The germline V gene encodes CDR1 MDHEN and CDR2 SYDVKM. Trimming at V came to 5 bases and at J to 0 bases, leaving 9 bases not matched to a gene. The DNA of the CDR3 is TGTGCCAGCAGTCTAACAGGGGTGGCGGCTAACTATGGCTACACCTTC. Its translation: CASSLTGVAANYGYTF.

The CDR3 sequence: CASSLVGTGGETQYF. The DNA for the CDR3 is TGCGCCAGCAGCTTGGTCGGGACAGGGGGGGAGACCCAGTACTTC. The gene calls are TRBV5-1 and TRBJ2-5; 11 bases agree with TRBD1. Germline-derived CDR1 and CDR2 are SGHRS and YFSETQ. The V and J ends lost 0 bases and 5 bases, in that order; junction bases with no gene match: 3. The CDR3 loop spans 15 amino acids.

This clone appeared a few times. The genes are TRBV2 and TRBJ1-5; 7 bases align to TRBD1. CDR3 length equals 13 residues. Per germline, CDR1 SNHLY and CDR2 FYNNEI. Trimming cost V 6 bases and J 4 bases; bases outside gene matches: 3. The CDR3 here is CASSRDRNQPQHF. As DNA, the CDR3 is TGTGCCAGCAGCCGGGACAGAAATCAGCCCCAGCATTTT.

The V call is TRBV7-3, the J call TRBJ1-1; tentative D call: TRBD1 (5 bases). CDR1 SGHTA and CDR2 FQGTGA come from the germline V gene. Trimming pared 5 bases from V and 1 base from J, leaving 11 bases between. This CDR3 comprises 14 residues. In nucleotides, the CDR3 is TGTGCCAGCAGCGACCAAGGGGAGAACACTGAAGCTTTCTTT. This gives the protein CASSDQGENTEAFF.

The chain joins TRBV5-6 to TRBJ2-7, with D perhaps given as TRBD1 or TRBD2 (5 bases each). The CDR3 is made up of 14 amino acids. Germline V gene lookup returns CDR1 SGHDT and CDR2 YYEEEE. The V and J ends lost 0 bases and 2 bases respectively, with 9 bases between them. CDR3 nucleotides: TGTGCCAGCAGCTTGGGCCTGGGACCCTACGAGCAGTACGTC. This translates into CASSLGLGPYEQYV.

V is TRBV28 and J is TRBJ2-3, with D possibly being TRBD2 (6 bases). CDR3 length: 14 amino acids. Germline-derived CDR1 and CDR2 are MDHEN and SYDVKM. Trimming stripped 4 bases from V and 2 bases from J, with 10 bases between. Here the CDR3 reads CASSSGEHTDTQYF. In DNA, the CDR3 is TGTGCCAGCAGTTCGGGGGAACACACAGATACGCAGTATTTT. Full variable domain (rest looked up from reference TRBV28 and TRBJ2-3): DVKVTQSSRYLVKRTGEKVFLECVQDMDHENMFWYRQDPGLGLRLIYFSYDVKMKEKGDIPEGYSVSREKKERFSLILESASTNQTSMYLCASSSGEHTDTQYFGPGTRLTVL.

The genes are TRBV28 and TRBJ1-5; 7 nucleotides line up with TRBD1. After removal of 4 bases from V and 5 bases from J, the junction contained 8 bases not matched to a gene. This CDR3 is 15 amino acids long. Germline lookup yields CDR1 MDHEN and CDR2 SYDVKM. The CDR3 loop reads CASSWSEGAHQPQHF. The CDR3 DNA is TGTGCCAGCAGTTGGAGCGAGGGGGCGCATCAGCCCCAGCATTTT.

This clone was detected only a few times. The V and J genes are TRBV18 and TRBJ1-5; no clear D gene. The CDR3 sequence is 14 residues long. Germline CDR1 and CDR2: KGHSH and LQKENI. V lost 3 bases, J lost 0 bases, and 6 bases lay in between. The CDR3, as DNA: TGTGCCAGCTCACCGGAGGATAGCAATCAGCCCCAGCATTTT. Its protein product is CASSPEDSNQPQHF.

V and J are TRBV7-9 and TRBJ1-2; D is possibly TRBD1 (6 bases). The V and J ends lost 1 base and 7 bases respectively, with 16 bases between them. Germline CDR1 reads SEHNR; CDR2 reads FQNEAQ (reference sequence). The CDR3 loop spans 15 amino acids. The CDR3 reads CASSLVSGGEFGYTF. CDR3 nucleotides: TGTGCCAGCAGCTTAGTATCCGGGGGCGAGTTTGGCTACACCTTC.

The chain joins TRBV28 to TRBJ2-7; D possibly corresponds to TRBD2 (5 bases). V lost 7 bases and J lost 3, with 19 bases in between. In germline, CDR1 is MDHEN, CDR2 SYDVKM. CDR3 length: 15 amino acids. Written as DNA, the CDR3 is TGTGCCAGCACCACCCCAACCGGGAACGGCTACGAGCAGTACGTC. It encodes CASTTPTGNGYEQYV.

J is TRBJ1-2 and V is TRBV25-1; 7 bases match TRBD1. CDR3 size: 16 residues. V was clipped by 1 base and J by 4 bases; unmatched bases: 9. Germline CDR1 and CDR2: MGHDK and SYGVNS. CDR3 coding DNA: TGTGCCAGCAGTGAATGGACAGGAAAAGGGAGCTATGGCTACACCTTC. Its protein product is CASSEWTGKGSYGYTF.

The V gene is TRBV7-9, the J gene TRBJ1-2; D is unclear. CDR3 length equals 16 residues. Between the trimmed V and J ends, which lost 1 base and 2 bases, there was a span of 14 bases. Germline V gene data show CDR1 as SEHNR and CDR2 as FQNEAQ (reference sequence). Here the CDR3 reads CASSLDPSGGNYGYTF. In DNA form, the CDR3 reads TGTGCCAGCAGCTTAGACCCCTCCGGTGGGAACTATGGCTACACCTTC.

The chain has TRBV11-2 and TRBJ1-1; unclear D gene. This CDR3 region has 12 residues. V was trimmed by 3 bases and J by 7 bases, leaving 9 bases between them. Germline V gene sequence: CDR1 SGHAT, CDR2 FQNNGV. CDR3: CASSFSAGEAFF. The DNA for the CDR3 is TGTGCCAGCAGCTTTTCGGCGGGTGAAGCTTTCTTT. The variable domain in full, with the rest retrieved from reference TRBV11-2 and TRBJ1-1, is EAGVAQSPRYKIIEKRQSVAFWCNPISGHATLYWYQQILGQGPKLLIQFQNNGVVDDSQLPKDRFSAERLKGVDSTLKIQPAKLEDSAVYLCASSFSAGEAFFGQGTRLTVV.

The CDR3 bases are TGTGCCAGCAAAGGACAGTCGAACACCGGGGAGCTGTTTTTT. Its protein product is CASKGQSNTGELFF. This chain joins TRBV2 and TRBJ2-2, with D maybe TRBD1 (6 bases). Germline CDR1 reads SNHLY; CDR2 reads FYNNEI. This CDR3 contains 14 residues. V lost 7 bases, J lost 0 bases, and 9 bases lay in between.

The rearrangement uses TRBV9 and TRBJ1-6; possible D gene TRBD1, 6 bases. There are 17 residues in the CDR3. Trimming took off 0 bases at V and 12 bases at J, with 22 bases between the two ends. Germline V CDR1 and CDR2: SGDLS, YYNGEE. CDR3: CASSVDPSEGQQGPLHF. The CDR3 coding sequence is TGTGCCAGCAGCGTAGACCCGAGTGAGGGCCAACAGGGACCCCTCCACTTT.

CDR3 residues: CASSLHRGTEAFF. DNA for the CDR3: TGTGCCAGCAGTTTACACAGGGGGACTGAAGCTTTCTTT. The chain is built from TRBV27 and TRBJ1-1; 8 bases agree with TRBD1. The trim removed 2 bases at V and 5 bases at J, leaving 1 base unmatched. Germline V gives CDR1 MNHEY, CDR2 SMNVEV (reference sequence). This CDR3 region has 13 residues.

The chain uses TRBV5-4 and TRBJ1-2; TRBD1 is a possible D gene (5 bases). Trimming cost V 2 bases and J 11 bases, with 19 bases left between them. The germline V gene has CDR1 SGHNT and CDR2 YYREEE (reference sequence). The CDR3 is 14 residues long. CDR3 region: CASSFDGVTALYTF. CDR3 nucleotide sequence: TGTGCCAGCAGCTTTGATGGGGTGACAGCCCTTTACACCTTC.

The chain couples TRBV6-1 to TRBJ1-3; tentatively, D is TRBD1 (5 bases). V was clipped by 5 bases and J by 3 bases, with 11 bases between them. CDR3 length: 14 residues. Germline V gene sequence: CDR1 MNHNS, CDR2 SASEGT. The CDR3 DNA follows: TGTGCCAGCAGTTTGGGGGGAATTGGAAACACCATATATTTT. It translates to CASSLGGIGNTIYF.

In its sample, this clone was seen once. The chain has TRBV6-6 and TRBJ1-2; D not resolved. Germline V lookup: CDR1 MNHNY, CDR2 SVGAGI (reference sequence). This CDR3 is built from 14 residues. The germline V and J ends were trimmed by 0 bases and 6 bases, with 11 bases remaining between them. The CDR3 reads CASSYSPEGDGYTF. In DNA, the CDR3 is TGTGCCAGCAGTTACTCCCCGGAGGGCGATGGCTACACCTTC.

The count of this clone is one. The rearrangement links TRBV4-2 to TRBJ1-1; D is perhaps TRBD1 (5 bases). The CDR3 has 13 amino acids. Trimming took 3 bases from V and 8 from J, leaving 13 bases between them. Germline V gene sequence: CDR1 LGHNA, CDR2 YNFKEQ. The CDR3, as DNA: TGTGCCAGCAGCCAGGACAAGGGAAGGGAAGCTTTCTTT. This sequence encodes CASSQDKGREAFF.